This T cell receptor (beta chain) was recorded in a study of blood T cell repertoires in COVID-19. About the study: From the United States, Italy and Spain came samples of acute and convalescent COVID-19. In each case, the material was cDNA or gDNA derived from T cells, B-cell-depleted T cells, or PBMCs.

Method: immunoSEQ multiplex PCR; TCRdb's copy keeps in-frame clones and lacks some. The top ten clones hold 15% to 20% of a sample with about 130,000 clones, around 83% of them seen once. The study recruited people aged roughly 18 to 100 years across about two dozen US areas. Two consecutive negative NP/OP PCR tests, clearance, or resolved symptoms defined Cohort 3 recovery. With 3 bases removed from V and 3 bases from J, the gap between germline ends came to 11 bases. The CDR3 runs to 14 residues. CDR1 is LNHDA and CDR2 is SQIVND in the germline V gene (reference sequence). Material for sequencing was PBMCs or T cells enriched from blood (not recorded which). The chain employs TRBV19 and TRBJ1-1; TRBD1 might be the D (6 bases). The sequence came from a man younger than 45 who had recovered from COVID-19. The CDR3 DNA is TGTGCCAGTAGTATTAGAGGGGGGGACACTGAAGCTTTCTTT. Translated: CASSIRGGDTEAFF.